This T cell receptor (beta chain) was recorded in a study of blood T cell repertoires in COVID-19 (TCRdb year 2020). In terms of the full investigation: Samples from collaborators originated in the United States, Italy and Spain and spanned both the acute and convalescent phases of COVID-19. The samples were drawn from two sources: the first 160 participants of the ongoing ImmuneRACE study, and 1,000 to 1,500 subjects contributed by 6 global collaborators. The prospective study material was composed of cDNA or gDNA derived from T cells, B-cell-depleted T cells, or PBMCs. Sample metadata almost always included a de-identified subject ID, COVID-19 status, age in years and sex. Where HLA class I and class II types were available, the types were taken from metadata supplied by the sample provider, not from assay-based typing. Deeply sampled blood TCRbeta repertoires from subjects exposed to, actively infected with, or recovered from COVID-19 were included in the dataset. The repertoires were released in a freely available public database intended as a resource for research on the immune response to SARS-CoV-2.

What the research found in general, with its limitations: The quantity of clinical and demographic metadata differed by source and by participant and was supplied without curation.

In regard to this clone: There is no known antigen for this receptor. Its ends do not fully match the called genes, so a read error is possible.

In the prospective study, participants were about 18 to 100 years old, resided in fewer than 25 geographic areas of the United States, and were enrolled through a virtual design. In the prospective study, cohorts were assigned on the basis of participant-reported clinical history obtained from a screening survey and a study questionnaire. Recovered participants in ImmuneRACE Cohort 3 were defined by two consecutive negative NP/OP PCR tests, clearance by a healthcare professional, or resolution of symptoms. In the prospective study, whole blood, serum and a nasopharyngeal or oropharyngeal swab were collected from each participant by mobile phlebotomists. Participants in the prospective study had the option to provide additional blood draws and questionnaires over a roughly 2-month period. Before DNA extraction, prospective study blood samples were shipped either frozen or at room temperature. The immunoSEQ Assay, a bias-controlled multiplex PCR, was used to amplify TCRbeta CDR3 regions from genomic DNA. From the authors' description of their analysis: The number of nucleated cells in each sample was estimated from the amplification of reference gene primers within the assay. To quantify the absolute abundance of each unique TCRbeta CDR3 rearrangement, sequence reads were collapsed and filtered. For each sample, productive Simpson clonality was calculated as the square root of Simpson's diversity index over productive rearrangements. Imported from immuneACCESS, the table was reduced by TCRdb to in-frame sequences with V and J called. These copies leave out some clones; in studies compared against another copy, an unresolved V gene accounts for under half, and the cause of the remainder is not known. The V and J calls and clone size were taken over from that table, and D and trimming were inferred from the DNA. The sample table lists approximately 240,000 clones, under 95% of them with a count of one. The ten largest account for approximately 2% of the sample.

CDR1 SGHNT and CDR2 YYREEE are derived from the germline V gene (reference sequence). Including cysteine and phenylalanine, the CDR3 has 15 amino acids. Only CDR3 DNA is held: 45 bases, read in frame from base 1. Input material: PBMCs or T cells enriched from blood (not recorded which). This sequence originates from a woman younger than 30 who had recovered from COVID-19. The sequence links TRBV5-4 to TRBJ1-2; TRBD1 aligns with 7 central bases. The CDR3 region has the sequence CASTLGGGGQYGYTF. The bases are TGTGCCAGCACCTTGGGAGGGGGCGGGCAGTATGGCTACACCTTC.